This paragraph covers one T cell receptor beta chain sequence. Repertoires were generated with immunoSEQ multiplex PCR, while TCRdb's copy carries only in-frame clones and drops some. The top ten clones hold about 18% of a sample with fewer than 40,000 clones, 74% of them seen once. These data originate in a study of OX40 agonist ivuxolimab in advanced cancers. Losses at the gene ends were 2 bases for V and 4 bases for J; bases not matched to a gene: 6. The V gene's germline CDR1 is MNHEY and CDR2 SMNVEV (reference sequence). This CDR3 region has 15 residues. The sample consisted of CD4+ or CD8+ T cells sorted from blood, taken in a trial of the OX40 agonist ivuxolimab. The V and J genes are TRBV27 and TRBJ2-3; 7 positions match TRBD2. The TCR sequence derives from an adult with an advanced solid tumor such as melanoma, head and neck, liver or kidney cancer. The CDR3 bases are TGTGCCAGCAGTTTAGTCCTAGCGGCCGCAGATACGCAGTATTTT. This gives the protein CASSLVLAAADTQYF.